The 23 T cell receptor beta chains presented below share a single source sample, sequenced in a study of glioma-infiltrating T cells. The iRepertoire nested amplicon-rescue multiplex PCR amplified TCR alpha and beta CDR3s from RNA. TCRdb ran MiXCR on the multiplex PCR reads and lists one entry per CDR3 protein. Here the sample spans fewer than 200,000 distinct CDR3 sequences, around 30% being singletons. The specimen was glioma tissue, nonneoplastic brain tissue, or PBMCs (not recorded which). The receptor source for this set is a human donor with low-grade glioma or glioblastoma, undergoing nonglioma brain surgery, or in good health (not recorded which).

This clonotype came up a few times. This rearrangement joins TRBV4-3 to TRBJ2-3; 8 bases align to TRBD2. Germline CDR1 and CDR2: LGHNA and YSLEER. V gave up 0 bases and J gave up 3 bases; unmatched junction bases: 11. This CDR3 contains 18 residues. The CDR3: CASSQDIGSGTGTDTQYF. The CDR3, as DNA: TGCGCCAGCAGCCAAGATATAGGTAGCGGGACCGGGACAGATACGCAGTATTTT.

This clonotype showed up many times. CDR3 nucleotide sequence: TGTGCCACATCGCGGGATCCCGGCACTGAAGCTTTCTTT. It codes for CATSRDPGTEAFF. V and J are TRBV10-3 and TRBJ1-1, with unresolved D. Germline V gene lookup returns CDR1 ENHRY and CDR2 SYGVKD. The CDR3 runs 13 residues. Trimming pared 10 bases from V and 4 bases from J, leaving 16 bases between.

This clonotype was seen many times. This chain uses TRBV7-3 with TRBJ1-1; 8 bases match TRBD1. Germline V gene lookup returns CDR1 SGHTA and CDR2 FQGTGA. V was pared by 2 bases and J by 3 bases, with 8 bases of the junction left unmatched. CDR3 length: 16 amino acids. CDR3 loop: CASSLYAGGRDTEAFF. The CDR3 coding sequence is TGTGCCAGCAGCTTATATGCAGGGGGCCGGGACACTGAAGCTTTCTTT.

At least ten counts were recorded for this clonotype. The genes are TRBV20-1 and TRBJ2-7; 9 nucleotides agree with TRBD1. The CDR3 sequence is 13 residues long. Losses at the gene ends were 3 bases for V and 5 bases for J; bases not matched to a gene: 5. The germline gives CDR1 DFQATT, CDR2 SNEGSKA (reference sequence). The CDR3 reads CSARDRGRNEQYF. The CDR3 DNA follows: TGCAGTGCTAGGGACAGGGGAAGGAACGAGCAGTACTTC.

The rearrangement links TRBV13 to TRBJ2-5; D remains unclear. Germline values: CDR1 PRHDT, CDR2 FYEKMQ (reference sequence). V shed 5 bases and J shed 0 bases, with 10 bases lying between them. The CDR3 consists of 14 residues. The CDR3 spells CASSPPENQETQYF. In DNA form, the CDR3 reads TGTGCCAGCAGCCCCCCCGAGAACCAAGAGACCCAGTACTTC. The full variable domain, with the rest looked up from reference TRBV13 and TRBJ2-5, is AAGVIQSPRHLIKEKRETATLKCYPIPRHDTVYWYQQGPGQDPQFLISFYEKMQSDKGSIPDRFSAQQFSDYHSELNMSSLELGDSALYFCASSPPENQETQYFGPGTRLLVL.

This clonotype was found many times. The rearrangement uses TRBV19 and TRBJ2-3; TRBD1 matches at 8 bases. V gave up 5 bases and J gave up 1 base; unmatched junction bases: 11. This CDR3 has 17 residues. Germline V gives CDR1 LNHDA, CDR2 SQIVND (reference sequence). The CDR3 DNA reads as TGTGCCAGTAGTCAGGAACGGACAGGGAGACGCACAGATACGCAGTATTTT. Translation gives CASSQERTGRRTDTQYF.

CDR3 protein: CAAGPGDNQPQHF. The CDR3, as DNA: TGTGCCGCTGGGCCGGGGGACAATCAGCCCCAGCATTTT. The gene calls are TRBV7-8 and TRBJ1-5, with D perhaps TRBD1 (5 bases). Trimming cost V 11 bases and J 3 bases, with 14 bases left between them. The V gene's germline CDR1 is SGHVS and CDR2 FQNEAQ. The CDR3 runs to 13 residues.

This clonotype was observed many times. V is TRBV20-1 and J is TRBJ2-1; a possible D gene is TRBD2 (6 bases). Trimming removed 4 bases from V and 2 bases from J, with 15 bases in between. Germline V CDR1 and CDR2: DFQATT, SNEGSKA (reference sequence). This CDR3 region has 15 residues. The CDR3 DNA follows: TGCAGTGCTATCCGGGACTTGCCGCCCTACAATGAGCAGTTCTTC. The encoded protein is CSAIRDLPPYNEQFF.

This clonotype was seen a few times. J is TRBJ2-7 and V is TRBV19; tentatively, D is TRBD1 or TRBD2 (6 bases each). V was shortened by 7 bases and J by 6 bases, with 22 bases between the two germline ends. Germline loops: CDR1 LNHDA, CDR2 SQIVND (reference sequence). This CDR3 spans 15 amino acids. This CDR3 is CASKRVEPEGGEQYF. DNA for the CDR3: TGTGCCAGTAAAAGGGTCGAGCCAGAGGGGGGCGAGCAGTACTTC.

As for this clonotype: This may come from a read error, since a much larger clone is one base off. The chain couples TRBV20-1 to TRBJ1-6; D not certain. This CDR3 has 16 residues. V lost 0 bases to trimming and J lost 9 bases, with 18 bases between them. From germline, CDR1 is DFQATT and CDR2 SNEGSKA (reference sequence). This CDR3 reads CSARDPPRWESSPLHF. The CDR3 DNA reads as TGCAGTGCTAGAGACCCGCCCAGGTGGGAAAGTTCACCCCTCCACTTT.

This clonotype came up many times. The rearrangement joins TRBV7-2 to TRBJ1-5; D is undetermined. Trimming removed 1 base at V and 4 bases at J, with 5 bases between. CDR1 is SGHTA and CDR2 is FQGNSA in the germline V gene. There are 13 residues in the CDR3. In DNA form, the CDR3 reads TGTGCCAGCAGCTTAGAAGTAAATCAGCCCCAGCATTTT. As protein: CASSLEVNQPQHF.

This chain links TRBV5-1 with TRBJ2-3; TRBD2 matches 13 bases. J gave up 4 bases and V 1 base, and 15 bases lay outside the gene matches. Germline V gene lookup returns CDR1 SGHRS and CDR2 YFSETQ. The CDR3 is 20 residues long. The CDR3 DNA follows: TGCGCCAGCAGCTTGTCATTGAGGACTAGCGGGAGAGGATCGGCAGATACGCAGTATTTT. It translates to CASSLSLRTSGRGSADTQYF.

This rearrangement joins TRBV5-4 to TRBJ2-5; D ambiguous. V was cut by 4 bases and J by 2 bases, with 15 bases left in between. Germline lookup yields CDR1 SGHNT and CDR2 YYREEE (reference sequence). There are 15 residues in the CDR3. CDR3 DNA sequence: TGTGCCAGCAGCCCTTTTCCGGCAGAACAAGAGACCCAGTACTTC. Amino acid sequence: CASSPFPAEQETQYF.

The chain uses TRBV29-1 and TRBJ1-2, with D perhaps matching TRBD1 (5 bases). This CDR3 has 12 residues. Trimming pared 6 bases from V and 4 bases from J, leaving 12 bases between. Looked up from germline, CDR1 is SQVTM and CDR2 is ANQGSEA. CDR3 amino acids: CSVSGTGYGYTF. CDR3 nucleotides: TGCAGCGTGAGCGGGACTGGCTATGGCTACACCTTC.

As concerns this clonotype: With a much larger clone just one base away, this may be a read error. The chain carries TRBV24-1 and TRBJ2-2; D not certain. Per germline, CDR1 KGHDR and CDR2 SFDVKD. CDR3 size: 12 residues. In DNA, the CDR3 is TGTGCCACCAGTGATCTCACCTGGGAGCTGTTTTTT. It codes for CATSDLTWELFF.

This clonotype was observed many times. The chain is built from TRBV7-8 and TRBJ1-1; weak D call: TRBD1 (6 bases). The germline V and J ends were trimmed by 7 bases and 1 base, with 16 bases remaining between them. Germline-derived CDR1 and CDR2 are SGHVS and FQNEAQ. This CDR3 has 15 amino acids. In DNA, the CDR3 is TGTGCCAGCACCCTCGGTGGGGGGGCGAACACTGAAGCTTTCTTT. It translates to CASTLGGGANTEAFF. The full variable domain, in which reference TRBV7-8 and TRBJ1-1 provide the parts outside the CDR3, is GAGVSQSPRYKVAKRGQDVALRCDPISGHVSLFWYQQALGQGPEFLTYFQNEAQLDKSGLPSDRFFAERPEGSVSTLKIQRTQQEDSAVYLCASTLGGGANTEAFFGQGTRLTVV.

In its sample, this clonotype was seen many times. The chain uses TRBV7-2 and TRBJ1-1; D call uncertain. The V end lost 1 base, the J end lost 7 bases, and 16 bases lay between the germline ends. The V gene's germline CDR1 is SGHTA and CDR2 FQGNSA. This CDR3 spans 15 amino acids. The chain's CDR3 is CASSLGELTTNEAFF. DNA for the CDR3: TGTGCCAGCAGCTTAGGGGAACTGACTACTAATGAAGCTTTCTTT. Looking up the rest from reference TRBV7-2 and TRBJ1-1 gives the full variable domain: GAGVSQSPSNKVTEKGKDVELRCDPISGHTALYWYRQSLGQGLEFLIYFQGNSAPDKSGLPSDRFSAERTGGSVSTLTIQRTQQEDSAVYLCASSLGELTTNEAFFGQGTRLTVV.

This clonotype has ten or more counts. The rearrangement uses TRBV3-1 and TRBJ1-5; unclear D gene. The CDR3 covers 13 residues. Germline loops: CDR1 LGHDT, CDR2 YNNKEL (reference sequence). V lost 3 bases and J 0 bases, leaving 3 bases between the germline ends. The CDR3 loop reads CASSQVSNQPQHF. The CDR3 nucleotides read TGTGCCAGCAGCCAGGTTAGCAATCAGCCCCAGCATTTT.

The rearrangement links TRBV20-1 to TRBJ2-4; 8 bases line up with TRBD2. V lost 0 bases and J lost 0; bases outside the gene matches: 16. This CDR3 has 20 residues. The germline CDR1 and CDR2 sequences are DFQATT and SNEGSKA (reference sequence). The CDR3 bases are TGCAGTGCTAGAGAGGCGGGGGGACTAGGACCCTTACCAGCCAAAAACATTCAGTACTTC. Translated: CSAREAGGLGPLPAKNIQYF.

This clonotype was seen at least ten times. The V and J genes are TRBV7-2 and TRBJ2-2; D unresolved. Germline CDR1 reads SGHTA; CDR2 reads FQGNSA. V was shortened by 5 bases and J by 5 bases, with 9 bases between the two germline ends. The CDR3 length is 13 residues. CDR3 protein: CASSRRGTGELFF. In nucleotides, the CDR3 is TGTGCCAGCAGCCGACGAGGTACCGGGGAGCTGTTTTTT. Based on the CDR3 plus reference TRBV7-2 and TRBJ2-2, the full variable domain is GAGVSQSPSNKVTEKGKDVELRCDPISGHTALYWYRQSLGQGLEFLIYFQGNSAPDKSGLPSDRFSAERTGGSVSTLTIQRTQQEDSAVYLCASSRRGTGELFFGEGSRLTVL.

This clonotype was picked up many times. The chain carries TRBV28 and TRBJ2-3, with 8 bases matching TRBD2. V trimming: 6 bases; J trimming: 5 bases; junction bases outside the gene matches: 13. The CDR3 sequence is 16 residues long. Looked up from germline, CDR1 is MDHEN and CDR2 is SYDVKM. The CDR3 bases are TGTGCCAGCAGCCCTTTTCGGGAGGGCCAGAAAGATACGCAGTATTTT. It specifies CASSPFREGQKDTQYF.

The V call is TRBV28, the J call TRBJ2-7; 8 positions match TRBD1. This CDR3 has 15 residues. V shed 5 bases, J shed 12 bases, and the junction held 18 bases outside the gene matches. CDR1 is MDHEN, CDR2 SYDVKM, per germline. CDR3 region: CASSKTGGVTYELYF. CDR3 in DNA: TGTGCCAGCAGTAAAACAGGGGGAGTCACCTACGAGTTGTACTTC. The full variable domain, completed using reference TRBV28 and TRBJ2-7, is DVKVTQSSRYLVKRTGEKVFLECVQDMDHENMFWYRQDPGLGLRLIYFSYDVKMKEKGDIPEGYSVSREKKERFSLILESASTNQTSMYLCASSKTGGVTYELYFGPGTRLTVT.

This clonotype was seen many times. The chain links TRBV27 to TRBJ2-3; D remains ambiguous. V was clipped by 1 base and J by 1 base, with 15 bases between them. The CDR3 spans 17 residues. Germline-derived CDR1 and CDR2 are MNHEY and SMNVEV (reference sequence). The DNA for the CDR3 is TGTGCCAGCAGTTTATGGGGAAGGGTAAGGGGCACAGATACGCAGTATTTT. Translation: CASSLWGRVRGTDTQYF.